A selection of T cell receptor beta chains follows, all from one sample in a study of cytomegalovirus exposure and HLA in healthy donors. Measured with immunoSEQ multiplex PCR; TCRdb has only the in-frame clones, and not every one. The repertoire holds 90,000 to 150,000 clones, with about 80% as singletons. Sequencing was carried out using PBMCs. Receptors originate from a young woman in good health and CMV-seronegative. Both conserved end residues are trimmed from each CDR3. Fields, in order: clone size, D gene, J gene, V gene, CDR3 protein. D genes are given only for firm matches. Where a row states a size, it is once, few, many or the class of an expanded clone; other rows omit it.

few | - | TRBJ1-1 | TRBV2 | ASRGGREAF
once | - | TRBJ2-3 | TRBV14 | ASSQVWARSTDTQY
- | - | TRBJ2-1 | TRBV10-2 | ASSERSYTEQF
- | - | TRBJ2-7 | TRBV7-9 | ASSWGLPRFDEQY
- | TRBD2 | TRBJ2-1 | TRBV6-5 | ASTRRTSGYNEQF
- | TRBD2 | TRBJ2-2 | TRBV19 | ASSMWREGLGELF
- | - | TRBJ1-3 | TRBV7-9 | ATLEPYSGNTIY
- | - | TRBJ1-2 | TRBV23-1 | ASSQYDRYGYT
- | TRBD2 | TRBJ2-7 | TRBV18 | ASSRKASGGSSSYEQY
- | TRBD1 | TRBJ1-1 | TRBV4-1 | ASSQVGTGSSEAF
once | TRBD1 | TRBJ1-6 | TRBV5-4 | ASTDRVGSPLH
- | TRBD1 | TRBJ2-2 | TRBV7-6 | ASSQRNRGIGELF
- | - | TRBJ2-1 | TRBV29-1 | SVEENRDEQF
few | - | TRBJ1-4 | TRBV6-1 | ASSEGAHEKLF
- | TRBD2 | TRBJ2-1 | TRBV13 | ASSFSGGLYNEQF
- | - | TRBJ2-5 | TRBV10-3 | AIRAQETQY
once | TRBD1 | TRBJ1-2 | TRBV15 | ATSRASGQAYYGYT
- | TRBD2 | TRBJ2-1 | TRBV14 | ASSQGNPGPGLAYNEQF
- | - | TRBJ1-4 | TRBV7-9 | ASSPAGGTNEKLF
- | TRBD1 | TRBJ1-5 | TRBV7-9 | ASSLAGGFNQPQH
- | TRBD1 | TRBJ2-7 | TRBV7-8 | ASSFRDRSYEQY
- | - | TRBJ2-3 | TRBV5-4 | ASSLGRLGGTDTQY
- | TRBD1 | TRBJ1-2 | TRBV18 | ASSPATQGARSNYGYT
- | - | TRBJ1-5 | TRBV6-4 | ASSESPSNQPQH
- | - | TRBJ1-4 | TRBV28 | ASSSRDIDEKLF
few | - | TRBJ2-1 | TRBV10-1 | ASSEIGENEQF
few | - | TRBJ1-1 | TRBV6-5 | ASSRNTEAF
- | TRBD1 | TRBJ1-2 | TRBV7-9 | ASSPRDRVDYGYT
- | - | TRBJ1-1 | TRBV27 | ASSSPREGNTEAF
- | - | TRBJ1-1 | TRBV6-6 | ASSSGNTEAF
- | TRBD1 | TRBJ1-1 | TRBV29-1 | SVEHRGSLLGTEAF
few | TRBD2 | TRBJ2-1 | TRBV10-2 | ASSEGLTSGVGEQF
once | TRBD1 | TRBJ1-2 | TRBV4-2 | ASNPDRDPYGYT
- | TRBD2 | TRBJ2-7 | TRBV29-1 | SVGGGSSYEQY
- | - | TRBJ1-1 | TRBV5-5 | ASSYKNTEAF
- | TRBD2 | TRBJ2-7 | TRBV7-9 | ASSLGTSGSSYEQY
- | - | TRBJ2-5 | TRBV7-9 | ASSLRTPGQETQY
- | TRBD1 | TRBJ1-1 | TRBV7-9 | ASSPQGVNTEAF
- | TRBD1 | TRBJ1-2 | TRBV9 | ASSVDRDSYGYT
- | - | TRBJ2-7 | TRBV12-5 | ASGLVQGEQY
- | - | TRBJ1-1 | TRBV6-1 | ASSGGAGNTEAF
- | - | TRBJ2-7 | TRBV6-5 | ASSSSLLSSYEQY
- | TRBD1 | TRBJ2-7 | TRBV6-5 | ASSYGQGVEY
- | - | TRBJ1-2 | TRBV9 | ASSVEEYGYT
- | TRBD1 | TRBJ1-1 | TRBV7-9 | ASTPGQGRLAEAF
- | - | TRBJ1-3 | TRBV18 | ASSPRDTQNSGNTIY
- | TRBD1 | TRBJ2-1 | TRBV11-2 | ASSFGGDRGYNEQF
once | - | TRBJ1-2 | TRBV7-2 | ASSLALQAFYGYT
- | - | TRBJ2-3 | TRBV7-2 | ASSLARLSTDTQY
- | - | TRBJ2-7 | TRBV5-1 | ASSMEAPSAGEQY
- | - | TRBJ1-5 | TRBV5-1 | ASRDGTNSNQPQH
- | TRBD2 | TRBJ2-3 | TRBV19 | ASSIPAGGPDTQY
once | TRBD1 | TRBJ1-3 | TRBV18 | ASSPEDRAGNTIY